The rows below give T cell receptor beta chains drawn from one sample of a study of beta chain features in type 1 diabetes. Sequencing used immunoSEQ multiplex PCR; TCRdb keeps in-frame clones, though not all of them. The table records around 360,000 clones, roughly 13% of them present only once. The sample taken for sequencing was naive CD4+ T cells from blood. All receptors derive from a woman between 18 and 29 years old with type 1 diabetes. The CDR3 runs from the conserved cysteine through the conserved F or W. D genes are given only for firm matches. Clone size is not always given. Where it is, it says once, few, many or a class for expanded clones.

j_call v_call clone_size d_call cdr3_nt cdr3_aa
TRBJ2-7 TRBV28 - - TGTGCCAGCAGGCGGAGCTACGAGCAGTACTTC CASRRSYEQYF
TRBJ2-1 TRBV28 few - TGTGCCAGCAGCCGATGGACAGCTTACAATGAGCAGTTCTTC CASSRWTAYNEQFF
TRBJ1-5 TRBV28 - - TGTGCCAGCAGTCAACCGGGACACCGCCCGGGCAATCAGCCCCAGCATTTT CASSQPGHRPGNQPQHF
TRBJ2-7 TRBV5-1 few TRBD1 TGCGCCAGCAGCTTCGGACAGGGTGGCTACGAGCAGTACTTC CASSFGQGGYEQYF
TRBJ2-5 TRBV7-2 - TRBD1 TGTGCCAGCATGGCGGACAGGGTCTTTCAGACCCAGTACTTC CASMADRVFQTQYF
TRBJ2-2 TRBV27 few TRBD2 TGTGCCAGCAGACTAACCCCCGGGACTAGCGTCACCGGGGAGCTGTTTTTT CASRLTPGTSVTGELFF
TRBJ1-5 TRBV5-6 - TRBD1 TGTGCCAGCAGCTCCCGGGACAGAAATCAGCCCCAGCATTTT CASSSRDRNQPQHF
TRBJ2-7 TRBV30 - TRBD2 TGTGCCAGGGGGGTAGCGGGAGGGCCTTACGAGCAGTACTTC CARGVAGGPYEQYF
TRBJ2-2 TRBV4-1 - TRBD1 TGCGCCAGCAGCCACAACGTACCGGGACAGGGGGACACCGGGGAGCTGTTTTTT CASSHNVPGQGDTGELFF
TRBJ2-2 TRBV7-2 few - TGTGCCAGCAGGGTTAGCGCGAGCACCGGGGAGCTGTTTTTT CASRVSASTGELFF
TRBJ2-3 TRBV15 - - TGTGCCACCAGCAGAGATTTTCGGCTGAGGGCAGATACGCAGTATTTT CATSRDFRLRADTQYF
TRBJ2-3 TRBV28 few TRBD2 TGTGCCAGCAGTCCGCCGGGACTAAGCACAGATACGCAGTATTTT CASSPPGLSTDTQYF
TRBJ2-5 TRBV2 - TRBD2 TGTGCCAGCAGTCACATGGTAGCGGGAGAGACCCAGTACTTC CASSHMVAGETQYF
TRBJ2-3 TRBV6-1 - TRBD2 TGTGCCAGCAGTGACCTGAGTAGCGGGAGACCGGATACGCAGTATTTT CASSDLSSGRPDTQYF
TRBJ2-6 TRBV9 few - TGTGCCTGCGGGGGCCCCGAGGGAGGGGCCAACGTCCTGACTTTC CACGGPEGGANVLTF
TRBJ2-7 TRBV5-6 few - TGTGCCAGCAGTCCCGGGGCCTACGAGCAGTACTTC CASSPGAYEQYF
TRBJ2-4 TRBV5-6 few - TGTGCCAGCAGGGCGGGCCTGGCTCTAGCCAAAAACATTCAGTACTTC CASRAGLALAKNIQYF
TRBJ1-5 TRBV5-1 few - TGCGCCAGCAGCCCCCAGGGGCCCGATCAGCCCCAGCATTTT CASSPQGPDQPQHF
TRBJ2-1 TRBV28 - TRBD2 TGTGCCAGCAGTTTATCCCCACTCTGGGTGGCTAGCGGGAGCAATGAGCAGTTCTTC CASSLSPLWVASGSNEQFF
TRBJ2-3 TRBV7-9 few - TGTGCCAGCAGCTTAGGCCGGACTGTCACAGATACGCAGTATTTT CASSLGRTVTDTQYF
TRBJ1-2 TRBV30 - - TGTGCCTGGAGTGTACAGGCCGCCTATGGCTACACCTTC CAWSVQAAYGYTF
TRBJ1-1 TRBV7-9 few - TGTGCCAGCAGCTCCCTGGCCAACACTGAAGCTTTCTTT CASSSLANTEAFF
TRBJ2-3 TRBV5-1 - - TGCGCCAGCAGCTTGGATGTGGGAGGAGATACGCAGTATTTT CASSLDVGGDTQYF
TRBJ2-7 TRBV28 few TRBD2 TGTGCCAGCAGTTTAGTCGGGCTAGCGGGAGCTAGCTCCTACGAGCAGTACTTC CASSLVGLAGASSYEQYF
TRBJ2-5 TRBV9 few TRBD1 TGTGCCAGCAGCCCGGGACAGCTACAAGAGACCCAGTACTTC CASSPGQLQETQYF
TRBJ1-2 TRBV4-3 few TRBD1 TGCGCCAGCAGCCAAGATCTCTGGACAGGGGGCGCCAAGGACTATGGCTACACCTTC CASSQDLWTGGAKDYGYTF
TRBJ2-5 TRBV15 - - TGTGCCACCAGCAGAGCCGGGACTGCTTCGAAGACCCAGTACTTC CATSRAGTASKTQYF
TRBJ2-7 TRBV29-1 - - TGCAGCGTTGAAGGAGATCGGTTCGAGCAGTACTTC CSVEGDRFEQYF
TRBJ2-1 TRBV4-1 few - TGCGCCAGCAGCCAAGAAGGTGCAGGGGTCAGCGAGCAGTTCTTC CASSQEGAGVSEQFF
TRBJ1-2 TRBV6-9 - - TGTGCCAGCAGTTGGGACACCGACTATGGCTACACCTTC CASSWDTDYGYTF
TRBJ2-5 TRBV7-2 few - TGTGCCAGCAGCGGGGGGTTGTTTCGGGAGACCCAGTACTTC CASSGGLFRETQYF
TRBJ2-1 TRBV4-1 - - TGCGCCAGCAGTCATGGGAGTTACTCCTACAATGAGCAGTTCTTC CASSHGSYSYNEQFF
TRBJ1-2 TRBV30 - TRBD1 TGTGCCTGGAGTTCCGGGACAGGGGTGAGTCGGTACTATGGCTACACCTTC CAWSSGTGVSRYYGYTF
TRBJ2-3 TRBV9 - - TGTGCCAGCAGCTCACGTATCGGCCTAGATTACACAGATACGCAGTATTTT CASSSRIGLDYTDTQYF
TRBJ1-2 TRBV29-1 few TRBD1 TGCAGCGTTCGGACAGGGAATGGCTACACCTTC CSVRTGNGYTF
TRBJ2-7 TRBV28 - TRBD1 TGTGCCAGCAGTTGGACAGGGGGAGACGAGCAGTACTTC CASSWTGGDEQYF
TRBJ1-2 TRBV15 few TRBD1 TGTGCCACCAGCACCCTCGGACAGGGGGCAGCCACCAATGGCTACACCTTC CATSTLGQGAATNGYTF
TRBJ2-1 TRBV11-3 few - TGTGCCAGCAGCCGTCACAGCTCCTACAATGAGCAGTTCTTC CASSRHSSYNEQFF
TRBJ1-6 TRBV5-1 - - TGCGCCAGCAGCACCAGGGCAAGCTCCTATAATTCACCCCTCCACTTT CASSTRASSYNSPLHF
TRBJ2-1 TRBV27 few - TGTGCCAGCAGGCAGGATTTGGGCTCCTACAATGAGCAGTTCTTC CASRQDLGSYNEQFF
TRBJ2-3 TRBV9 - - TGTGCCAGCAGCGTAGACGGACGAGGGACAGATACGCAGTATTTT CASSVDGRGTDTQYF
TRBJ1-4 TRBV7-2 - TRBD1 TGTGCCAGCAGCAGACAGGGGAAGGATGAAAAACTGTTTTTT CASSRQGKDEKLFF
TRBJ2-1 TRBV4-2 few TRBD2 TGTGCCAGCAGCCAAGCCGGCGGGAGGCTCAACAATGAGCAGTTCTTC CASSQAGGRLNNEQFF
TRBJ1-3 TRBV15 - TRBD1 TGTGCCACCAGCAGAGAACTGGACAGGGTTGGAAACACCATATATTTT CATSRELDRVGNTIYF
TRBJ1-1 TRBV29-1 few - TGCAGCGTTGACCGAACAGGGAAAGGAGCTTTCTTT CSVDRTGKGAFF
TRBJ2-5 TRBV6-5 few TRBD2 TGTGCCAGCAGTTATCGGGGGGGAGACCAAGAGACCCAGTACTTC CASSYRGGDQETQYF
TRBJ2-3 TRBV18 - TRBD2 TGTGCCAGCTCACCACAGCGGGGTGGCGATACGCAGTATTTT CASSPQRGGDTQYF
TRBJ2-7 TRBV27 - TRBD1 TGTGCCAGCAGTTTCCGGACAGGGGCCTACGAGCAGTACTTC CASSFRTGAYEQYF
TRBJ1-1 TRBV7-9 few TRBD1 TGTGCCAGCAGCTTGGACAGGCGAGAAGCTTTCTTT CASSLDRREAFF
TRBJ2-3 TRBV9 few - TGTGCCAGCAGCGTTAGCAGTCTAGGAGATACGCAGTATTTT CASSVSSLGDTQYF
TRBJ1-2 TRBV9 - - TGTGCCAGCAGCGTAGGGGCAGGCGGGAACTATGGCTACACCTTC CASSVGAGGNYGYTF
TRBJ2-2 TRBV9 - TRBD2 TGTGCCAGCAACCCGGCGGGAGCGGCGAACACCGGGGAGCTGTTTTTT CASNPAGAANTGELFF
TRBJ2-3 TRBV7-9 few - TGTGCCAGCAGCTCTTCTAGCGGCACAGATACGCAGTATTTT CASSSSSGTDTQYF